The 10 T cell receptor beta chains given below trace back to one sample, sequenced in a study of blood T cell repertoires in COVID-19. Assay: immunoSEQ multiplex PCR; the TCRdb copy retains only in-frame clones and omits some. This table has approximately 300,000 clones, almost 90% appearing once. The specimen sequenced was peripheral blood. The receptor set was obtained from a woman between 25 and 40 years old with COVID-19, enrolled during active disease.

The J gene is TRBJ1-2, the V gene TRBV29-1; 11 nucleotides line up with TRBD1. With 2 bases clipped from V and 5 bases from J, the junction kept 7 bases outside the gene matches. Germline CDR1 is SQVTM and CDR2 is ANQGSEA. The CDR3 is 15 residues long. The CDR3 nucleotides are TGCAGCGTTGAACAAACCGGGACAGGGGGTTATGGCTACACCTTC. This sequence encodes CSVEQTGTGGYGYTF.

V is TRBV7-9 and J is TRBJ2-1; 11 bases are shared with TRBD2. With 5 bases clipped from V and 8 bases from J, the junction kept 8 bases outside the gene matches. The CDR3 totals 15 residues. CDR1 and CDR2 from the germline V gene are SEHNR and FQNEAQ (reference sequence). CDR3 protein: CASSPTSGRGYEQFF. CDR3 sequence (DNA): TGTGCCAGCAGCCCTACTAGCGGGAGAGGCTATGAGCAGTTCTTC.

This clone was detected once. This rearrangement joins TRBV18 to TRBJ1-2, with D perhaps TRBD1 (5 bases). The V and J ends lost 4 bases and 1 base respectively, with 13 bases between them. CDR3 length equals 15 residues. In germline, CDR1 is KGHSH, CDR2 LQKENI. The CDR3 DNA follows: TGTGCCAGCTCACTACGGGACTCAGATAACTATGGCTACACCTTC. This sequence encodes CASSLRDSDNYGYTF. Full variable domain (missing parts from reference TRBV18 and TRBJ1-2): NAGVMQNPRHLVRRRGQEARLRCSPMKGHSHVYWYRQLPEEGLKFMVYLQKENIIDESGMPKERFSAEFPKEGPSILRIQQVVRGDSAAYFCASSLRDSDNYGYTFGSGTRLTVV.

The chain employs TRBV6-1 and TRBJ2-7; a weak D match, TRBD1 (6 bases). V was clipped by 2 bases and J by 0 bases, with 20 bases between them. Germline CDR1 MNHNS, CDR2 SASEGT. The length of the CDR3 is 18 residues. The CDR3: CASSESPLDRPYSYEQYF. In DNA, the CDR3 is TGTGCCAGCAGTGAAAGCCCTCTTGACAGGCCCTACTCCTACGAGCAGTACTTC.

The CDR3 DNA is TGCGCCAGCAGCCAAGTACTAGCGGGAGTCAGCGAGCAGTACTTC. Its translation is CASSQVLAGVSEQYF. The chain links TRBV4-1 to TRBJ2-7, with 11 bases identical to TRBD2. With 1 base clipped from V and 6 bases from J, the junction kept 5 bases outside the gene matches. Per germline, CDR1 MGHRA and CDR2 YSYEKL. The CDR3 spans 15 residues.

The V call is TRBV6-6, the J call TRBJ1-4, with D unclear. Germline V lookup: CDR1 MNHNY, CDR2 SVGAGI (reference sequence). Trimming left V 8 bases short and J 7 bases short, with 11 bases between. The CDR3 contains 12 residues. The CDR3 region is CASSPEGEKLFF. The CDR3 nucleotides are TGTGCCAGCTCTCCCGAGGGTGAAAAACTGTTTTTT.

In this sample, this clone turned up a few times. The rearrangement joins TRBV5-1 to TRBJ2-3; TRBD1 matches at 9 bases. The CDR3 sequence is 17 residues long. The V gene end was trimmed by 9 bases and the J gene end by 0 bases; junction bases not matched to a gene: 14. Per the germline V gene, CDR1 is SGHRS and CDR2 is YFSETQ. CDR3 residues: CATRTGVGTVSTDTQYF. DNA for the CDR3: TGCGCCACTCGGACAGGGGTGGGTACCGTTAGCACAGATACGCAGTATTTT.

The rearrangement joins TRBV19 to TRBJ1-1; no definite D call. The CDR3 has 13 residues. Trimming shortened V by 3 bases and J by 2 bases, and 7 bases separated the two germline ends. In germline, CDR1 is LNHDA, CDR2 SQIVND (reference sequence). CDR3 DNA: TGTGCCAGTAGTATGGAGATAAACACTGAAGCTTTCTTT. Residues: CASSMEINTEAFF.

The V gene is TRBV2, the J gene TRBJ2-1; 11 bases map to TRBD2. Losses at the gene ends were 2 bases for V and 7 bases for J; bases not matched to a gene: 4. CDR1 and CDR2 (germline): SNHLY, FYNNEI. This CDR3 is built from 15 residues. In DNA form, the CDR3 reads TGTGCCAGCAGTGAACTAAGACTAGCGGGGAATGAGCAGTTCTTC. Residues: CASSELRLAGNEQFF.

This clone was recorded once. CDR3 protein: CASSLGGTGGIFFGNTIYF. The CDR3 bases are TGTGCCAGCAGCTTGGGAGGGACAGGGGGCATCTTCTTTGGAAACACCATATATTTT. The chain couples TRBV11-2 to TRBJ1-3; TRBD1 agrees at 12 bases. Germline-derived CDR1 and CDR2 are SGHAT and FQNNGV. This CDR3 has 19 residues. The V segment lost 3 bases and the J segment 3 bases; nucleotides outside the gene matches: 12.